The table lists the clone carrying this TCR beta chain with a few counts. These data are taken from a study of shared clonotypes between healthy human individuals. CDR3 size: 14 residues. J gave up 5 bases and V 3 bases, and 3 bases lay outside the gene matches. The V gene's germline CDR1 is GTSNPN and CDR2 SVGIG (reference sequence). Method: immunoSEQ multiplex PCR; TCRdb's copy keeps in-frame clones and lacks some. The sample consists of 450,000 to 500,000 clones, about 84% of them appearing once. The chain uses TRBV30 and TRBJ2-2; TRBD2 agrees at 10 bases. The source material was PBMCs. This receptor was taken from a woman aged 40 to 50 in good health. Some clones in this sample may be carry-over from other donors' samples. The CDR3 bases are TGTGCCTGGAGCAATAGCGGGGGGACCGGGGAGCTGTTTTTT. Its translation is CAWSNSGGTGELFF.